The 10 T cell receptor beta chains listed next were all sequenced from one sample in a study of cytomegalovirus exposure and HLA in healthy donors. 60 Vbeta and 13 Jbeta primers were used in PCR. Some clones are missing from TCRdb's copy, which holds only in-frame ones; the method was immunoSEQ multiplex PCR. The sample lists 150,000 or so clones; 70% to 90% were seen once. What was sequenced was PBMCs. These receptor sequences come from a woman aged 18-30 years in good health and CMV-seronegative.

V gene TRBV6-1 combines with J gene TRBJ1-1; 7 nucleotides line up with TRBD1. The CDR3 consists of 14 residues. Germline CDR1 is MNHNS and CDR2 is SASEGT. V was clipped by 7 bases and J by 1 base; unmatched bases: 6. CDR3 in DNA: TGTGCCAGCAATAGGGGGCCGGGGAACACTGAAGCTTTCTTT. Its protein product is CASNRGPGNTEAFF.

The V gene is TRBV25-1, the J gene TRBJ2-3; tentatively, D is TRBD1 (6 bases). Germline-derived CDR1 and CDR2 are MGHDK and SYGVNS. V was pared by 11 bases and J by 6 bases, with 18 bases between. The CDR3 covers 13 residues. CDR3 in amino acids: CAAGAIASDTQYF. In DNA, the CDR3 is TGTGCCGCAGGGGCGATAGCGTCCGATACGCAGTATTTT.

This chain joins TRBV7-7 and TRBJ2-5; D might be TRBD1 (5 bases). This CDR3 region has 16 residues. Trimming took 1 base from V and 5 from J, leaving 17 bases between them. Germline V CDR1 and CDR2: SSHAT, FNYEAQ (reference sequence). The CDR3 coding sequence is TGTGCCAGCAGCTTAGGGAGACAGCCCGGAGCGGAGACCCAGTACTTC. It codes for CASSLGRQPGAETQYF.

The rearrangement links TRBV10-3 to TRBJ1-5; a possible D gene is TRBD1 (6 bases). V dropped 7 bases and J dropped 4 bases, with 11 bases sitting between them. CDR3 size: 13 residues. Germline loops: CDR1 ENHRY, CDR2 SYGVKD. For the CDR3, the DNA is TGTGCCATCACCACGGGGACAAATCAGCCCCAGCATTTT. Residues: CAITTGTNQPQHF.

This clone has just a few counts. This rearrangement joins TRBV9 to TRBJ2-2; 7 bases map to TRBD2. This CDR3 region has 17 residues. V lost 0 bases, J lost 4 bases, and 9 bases stayed unmatched. Per germline, CDR1 SGDLS and CDR2 YYNGEE. The chain's CDR3 is CASSVDPLAGVTGELFF. CDR3 bases: TGTGCCAGCAGCGTAGACCCCCTCGCGGGAGTCACCGGGGAGCTGTTTTTT. The entire variable domain, with the rest obtained from reference TRBV9 and TRBJ2-2, is as follows: DSGVTQTPKHLITATGQRVTLRCSPRSGDLSVYWYQQSLDQGLQFLIQYYNGEERAKGNILERFSAQQFPDLHSELNLSSLELGDSALYFCASSVDPLAGVTGELFFGEGSRLTVL.

The chain uses TRBV5-8 and TRBJ2-5, with D possibly matching TRBD2 (6 bases). The V and J ends lost 7 bases and 4 bases respectively, with 23 bases between them. CDR3 length: 16 amino acids. CDR1 is SGHTS, CDR2 YDEGEE, per germline. This CDR3 reads CASSLGGRSGRETQYF. The CDR3 coding sequence is TGTGCCAGCTCCCTTGGGGGGAGGTCGGGAAGAGAGACCCAGTACTTC.

The rearrangement joins TRBV19 to TRBJ2-3; TRBD2 agrees at 7 bases. The CDR3 is 15 amino acids. Germline V gene lookup returns CDR1 LNHDA and CDR2 SQIVND (reference sequence). With 0 bases clipped from V and 0 bases from J, the junction kept 0 bases outside the gene matches. CDR3 DNA sequence: TGTGCCAGTAGTATAGATAGCGGGAGCACAGATACGCAGTATTTT. It translates to CASSIDSGSTDTQYF.

The chain is built from TRBV18 and TRBJ2-3; TRBD2 aligns across 8 bases. Per the germline V gene, CDR1 is KGHSH and CDR2 is LQKENI. The CDR3 totals 19 residues. V was clipped by 0 bases and J by 4 bases; unmatched bases: 15. The CDR3 nucleotides are TGTGCCAGCTCACCACCCGGAGCGGGAGCTAACGGTTCACCAGATACGCAGTATTTT. It encodes CASSPPGAGANGSPDTQYF.

The J gene is TRBJ2-1, the V gene TRBV29-1, with TRBD2 matching over 11 bases. Germline V lookup: CDR1 SQVTM, CDR2 ANQGSEA. V gave up 8 bases and J gave up 10 bases; unmatched junction bases: 13. The CDR3 has 14 residues. CDR3 sequence reads: CSSTTSGSSWEQFF. The CDR3 DNA reads as TGCAGCTCTACCACTAGCGGGAGTTCATGGGAGCAGTTCTTC.

Concerning this clone itself: In the same sample, other DNA sequences code for this CDR3. The chain recombines TRBV29-1 with TRBJ1-2, with TRBD1 matching over 11 bases. V was clipped by 6 bases and J by 2 bases; unmatched bases: 2. The CDR3 has 13 amino acids. Germline lookup yields CDR1 SQVTM and CDR2 ANQGSEA. CDR3 bases: TGCAGCGTAGGGACAGGGGGGAACTATGGCTACACCTTC. This gives the protein CSVGTGGNYGYTF.